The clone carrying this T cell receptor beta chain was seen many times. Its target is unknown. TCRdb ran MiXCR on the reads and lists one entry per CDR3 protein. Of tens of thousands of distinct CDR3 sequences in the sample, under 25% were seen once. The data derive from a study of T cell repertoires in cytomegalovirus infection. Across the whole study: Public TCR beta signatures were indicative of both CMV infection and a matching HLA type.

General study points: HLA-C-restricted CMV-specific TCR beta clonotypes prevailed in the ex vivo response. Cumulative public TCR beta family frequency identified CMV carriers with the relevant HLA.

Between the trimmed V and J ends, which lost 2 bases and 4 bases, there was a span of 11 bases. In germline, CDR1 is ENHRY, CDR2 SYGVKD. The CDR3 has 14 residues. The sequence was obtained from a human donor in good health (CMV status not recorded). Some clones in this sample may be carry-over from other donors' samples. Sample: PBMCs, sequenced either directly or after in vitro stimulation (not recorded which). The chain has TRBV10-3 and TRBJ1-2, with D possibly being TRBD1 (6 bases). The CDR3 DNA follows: TGTGCCATCAGTGAGATGAGGGGGGCCTATGGCTACACCTTC. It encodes CAISEMRGAYGYTF.